This passage covers 3 T cell receptor beta chains from one sample sequenced in a study of blood T cell repertoires in COVID-19 (dated by TCRdb to the early 2020s). The receptor library was made with the immunoSEQ multiplex PCR assay. What TCRdb holds here is the immuneACCESS table cut down to in-frame rearrangements. Part of the clones is not present; checked against another copy, under half of the missing clones reflect an unresolved V gene, and the others are unexplained. In this sample the table shows about 320,000 clones, approximately 81% of which occur a single time. The top ten constitute 1.9% of the sample. Sequencing was performed on PBMCs or T cells enriched from blood (not recorded which). All receptors come from a woman between 25 and 40 years old who had been exposed to COVID-19.

This chain links TRBV28 with TRBJ1-6; a weak D match, TRBD1 (6 bases). Trimming took 2 bases from V and 14 from J, leaving 19 bases between them. Looked up from germline, CDR1 is MDHEN and CDR2 is SYDVKM. The CDR3 is made up of 15 amino acids. The CDR3 sequence is CASSLMGTLARALHF. In DNA, the CDR3 is TGTGCCAGCAGTTTAATGGGGACACTTGCGAGGGCCCTCCACTTT.

The chain links TRBV6-5 to TRBJ1-2, with TRBD1 matching 7 bases. CDR3 length: 15 residues. Per germline, CDR1 MNHEY and CDR2 SVGAGI. V was clipped by 0 bases and J by 3 bases; unmatched bases: 4. CDR3 in DNA: TGTGCCAGCAGTTACTCGCGAGGACAGGACTATGGCTACACCTTC. Encoded protein: CASSYSRGQDYGYTF.

J is TRBJ2-1 and V is TRBV5-4, with 10 bases that match TRBD1. The junction had 5 bases not matched to a gene; V was cut back by 4 bases and J by 4 bases. CDR1 is SGHNT, CDR2 YYREEE, per germline (reference sequence). This CDR3 spans 15 amino acids. CDR3 DNA sequence: TGTGCCAGCAGCACAAGACAGGGGGCGTACAATGAGCAGTTCTTC. Its protein is CASSTRQGAYNEQFF.